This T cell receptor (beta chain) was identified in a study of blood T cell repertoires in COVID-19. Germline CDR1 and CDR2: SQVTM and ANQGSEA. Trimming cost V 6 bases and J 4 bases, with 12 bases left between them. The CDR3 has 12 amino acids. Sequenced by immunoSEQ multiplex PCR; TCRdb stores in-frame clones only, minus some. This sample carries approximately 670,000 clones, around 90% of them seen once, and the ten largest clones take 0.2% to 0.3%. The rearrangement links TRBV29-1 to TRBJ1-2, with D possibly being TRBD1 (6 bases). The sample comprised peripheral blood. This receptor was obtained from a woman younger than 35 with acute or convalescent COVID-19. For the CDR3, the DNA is TGCAGCGTACCGGGACACCGCTATGGCTACACCTTC. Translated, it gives CSVPGHRYGYTF.